This T cell receptor beta chain was identified in a study of cytomegalovirus exposure and HLA in healthy donors. In this sample, this clone turned up a few times. CDR3 length equals 13 residues. CDR1 and CDR2 (germline): SNHLY, FYNNEI. Deletions cut 7 bases from V and 0 bases from J, with 10 bases between. In the PCR, 60 Vbeta and 13 Jbeta primers were used. The protocol was immunoSEQ multiplex PCR, while the TCRdb copy is restricted to in-frame clones and leaves out a portion. This sample has 120,000 to 150,000 clones; about four fifths occur once, and the top ten carry about 3%. The sequence was collected from a female donor in good health and CMV-seronegative. The V call is TRBV2, the J call TRBJ2-7, with a possible D match to TRBD2 (5 bases). Input material: PBMCs. CDR3: CASKEASSYEQYF. CDR3 coding DNA: TGTGCCAGCAAGGAGGCCTCCTCCTACGAGCAGTACTTC.